This TCR beta chain came from a study of human versus mouse CDR3 diversity and MHC coevolution. Trimming removed 5 bases from V and 5 bases from J; junction bases left unmatched: 19. The germline gives CDR1 MDHEN, CDR2 SYDVKM. CDR3 length equals 20 residues. Sequencing used immunoSEQ multiplex PCR; TCRdb keeps in-frame clones, though not all of them. The sample has roughly 81,000 clones; 90% to 95% are singletons. The V and J genes are TRBV28 and TRBJ1-5; 12 positions match TRBD1. This clonotype originated in a person aged 30-69 years in good health. Material: naive CD4+ T cells from blood. Subset given: CD45RO-negative CD62L-positive naive CD4 T cells. The CDR3 spells CASSPHRRDRGRRVDQPQHF. CDR3 nucleotides: TGTGCCAGCAGTCCCCACCGCCGGGACAGGGGGCGTCGGGTTGATCAGCCCCAGCATTTT.